This T cell receptor beta chain was observed in a study of blood T cell repertoires in COVID-19. Overall study: Italy, Spain and the United States were the sources of the convalescent and acute COVID-19 samples. The analysed material was cDNA or gDNA that came from T cells, B-cell-depleted T cells, or PBMCs.

In the original analysis: Reference gene primers were amplified, and this amplification served to estimate nucleated cell counts. Sequenced by immunoSEQ multiplex PCR; TCRdb stores in-frame clones only, minus some. Clonal size and the V and J genes are those of that table, whereas D and trimming came from the DNA. The data contain approximately 70,000 clones, about 89% of them singletons. Of note for this clone: The same CDR3 also results from other DNA sequences found in this sample.

The CDR3 spans 13 residues. Germline loops: CDR1 KGHSH, CDR2 LQKENI. The ends lost 5 bases at V and 1 base at J; junction bases unmatched: 1. This sequence was found in an older woman with acute or convalescent COVID-19. Material: peripheral blood. The J gene is TRBJ1-1, the V gene TRBV18; 7 positions match TRBD1. The CDR3 loop is CASSGTANTEAFF. CDR3 sequence (DNA): TGTGCCAGCTCAGGGACAGCGAACACTGAAGCTTTCTTT.